The rows below give T cell receptor beta chains drawn from one sample of a study of Graves' ophthalmopathy and Graves' hyperthyroidism. Each CDR3 protein is one row after TCRdb ran MiXCR on the multiplex PCR reads. The sample consists of more than 550,000 distinct CDR3 sequences, under 50% of them appearing once. Sequencing used peripheral blood. Source of these receptors: an adult man with Graves' ophthalmopathy. CDR3s include the opening cysteine and the closing phenylalanine or tryptophan. A D gene is named only where the DNA matches it firmly. Some rows mark clone size as missing; the rest say once, few, many or name a class of expanded clone.

j_call: TRBJ1-6; clone_size: many; v_call: TRBV4-2; d_call: NA; cdr3_nt: TGTGCCAGCAGCCAAGTAGAAAGGACATTTGATTCACCCCTCCACTTT; cdr3_aa: CASSQVERTFDSPLHF
j_call: TRBJ2-2; clone_size: many; v_call: TRBV7-9; d_call: NA; cdr3_nt: TGTGCCAGCAGCTCCGATTCCTCCGGGGAGCTGTTTTTT; cdr3_aa: CASSSDSSGELFF
j_call: TRBJ2-7; clone_size: many; v_call: TRBV4-2; d_call: TRBD1; cdr3_nt: TGTGCCAGCAGCCAAAGGACAGGGGGGGACTCCTACGAGCAGTACTTC; cdr3_aa: CASSQRTGGDSYEQYF
j_call: TRBJ1-5; clone_size: many; v_call: TRBV20-1; d_call: NA; cdr3_nt: TGCAGTGCTAGAGTTGTTTCGGGGGAGAGGCAGCCCCAGCATTTT; cdr3_aa: CSARVVSGERQPQHF
j_call: TRBJ2-7; clone_size: NA; v_call: TRBV20-1; d_call: NA; cdr3_nt: TGCAGTGCTAGCGACAGGGGAGGGCAGCCCCAGCAGTACTTC; cdr3_aa: CSASDRGGQPQQYF
j_call: TRBJ1-5; clone_size: few; v_call: TRBV7-3; d_call: NA; cdr3_nt: TGTGCCAGCAGCTTAATTGTCAGGGCCACTTATAGCAATCAGCCCCAGCATTTT; cdr3_aa: CASSLIVRATYSNQPQHF
j_call: TRBJ2-7; clone_size: once; v_call: TRBV25-1; d_call: NA; cdr3_nt: TGTGCCAGCAGTGAACCCGGGGCTAGCTCCTACGAGCAGTACTTC; cdr3_aa: CASSEPGASSYEQYF
j_call: TRBJ1-1; clone_size: NA; v_call: TRBV2; d_call: NA; cdr3_nt: TGTGCCAGCAGAGAGGGTGGGGGAGAGACTGAAGCTTTCTTT; cdr3_aa: CASREGGGETEAFF
j_call: TRBJ1-4; clone_size: once; v_call: TRBV19; d_call: TRBD1; cdr3_nt: TGTGCCAGTAGTACCAATAACAGGGGGGCAACTAATGAAAAACTGTTTTTT; cdr3_aa: CASSTNNRGATNEKLFF
j_call: TRBJ1-1; clone_size: NA; v_call: TRBV7-3; d_call: NA; cdr3_nt: TGTGCCAGCTCGCCAATCACTGAAGCTTTCTTT; cdr3_aa: CASSPITEAFF
j_call: TRBJ2-7; clone_size: many; v_call: TRBV7-2; d_call: NA; cdr3_nt: TGTGCCAGCAGCTTGGACAGCAGCTCCTACGAGCAGTACTTC; cdr3_aa: CASSLDSSSYEQYF
j_call: TRBJ1-1; clone_size: NA; v_call: TRBV2; d_call: NA; cdr3_nt: TGTGCCAGCGCTCGGCGGGAGCGCGAGGGAGCTTTCTTT; cdr3_aa: CASARREREGAFF
j_call: TRBJ1-2; clone_size: many; v_call: TRBV20-1; d_call: NA; cdr3_nt: TGCAGCACCAGGGAGGACGCTAGGAGAGGCTACACCTTC; cdr3_aa: CSTREDARRGYTF
j_call: TRBJ1-6; clone_size: many; v_call: TRBV6-5; d_call: NA; cdr3_nt: TGTGCCAGCAGTTGGGGAAGAACCGACAGCTATTCACCCCTCCACTTT; cdr3_aa: CASSWGRTDSYSPLHF
j_call: TRBJ2-5; clone_size: NA; v_call: TRBV2; d_call: TRBD1; cdr3_nt: TGTGCCAGCAGGGGACAGGGGACCCAGAACTTC; cdr3_aa: CASRGQGTQNF
j_call: TRBJ1-1; clone_size: NA; v_call: TRBV7-9; d_call: TRBD1; cdr3_nt: TGTGCCAGCAGTACAGGGGAGGCTGAAGCTTTCTTT; cdr3_aa: CASSTGEAEAFF
j_call: TRBJ2-7; clone_size: NA; v_call: TRBV10-3; d_call: NA; cdr3_nt: TGTGCCAGCAGTTCCGCCCCGGGTTCCTACGAGCAGTACTTC; cdr3_aa: CASSSAPGSYEQYF
j_call: TRBJ1-1; clone_size: NA; v_call: TRBV19; d_call: NA; cdr3_nt: TGTGCCAGTAGCCTATTTGGGGTGAACACTGAAGCTTTCTTT; cdr3_aa: CASSLFGVNTEAFF
j_call: TRBJ2-7; clone_size: NA; v_call: TRBV24-1; d_call: TRBD2; cdr3_nt: TGTGCCACCAGTGGGGGAGCGGGAGCGGGAGAGCAGTACTTC; cdr3_aa: CATSGGAGAGEQYF
j_call: TRBJ2-5; clone_size: few; v_call: TRBV7-3; d_call: NA; cdr3_nt: TGCGCCAGCAGCCAAGCCCCTATAAGTGAGACCCAGTACTTC; cdr3_aa: CASSQAPISETQYF
j_call: TRBJ1-2; clone_size: NA; v_call: TRBV29-1; d_call: TRBD1; cdr3_nt: TGCAGCGTTGAAACAGGGGCGAACTATGGCTACACCTTC; cdr3_aa: CSVETGANYGYTF
j_call: TRBJ1-2; clone_size: few; v_call: TRBV7-2; d_call: TRBD1; cdr3_nt: TGTGCCAGCAGCCCGCGACAGGGACGAAGTGGCTACACCTTC; cdr3_aa: CASSPRQGRSGYTF
j_call: TRBJ1-2; clone_size: many; v_call: TRBV20-1; d_call: NA; cdr3_nt: TGCAGTGCTAGAGGGTGGCAGGGAAACTATGGCTACACCTTC; cdr3_aa: CSARGWQGNYGYTF
j_call: TRBJ2-5; clone_size: many; v_call: TRBV15; d_call: TRBD2; cdr3_nt: TGTGCCACCAGGCGGCGCGGGAGTGAGACCCAGTACTTC; cdr3_aa: CATRRRGSETQYF
j_call: TRBJ1-1; clone_size: many; v_call: TRBV7-8; d_call: NA; cdr3_nt: TGTGCCAGCAGCTTATCTCCGGGACACCATCACACTGAAGCTTTCTTT; cdr3_aa: CASSLSPGHHHTEAFF
j_call: TRBJ2-7; clone_size: many; v_call: TRBV5-1; d_call: NA; cdr3_nt: TGCGCCAGCAGCTTGGACTGGCGCGGGGCAAGCTACGAGCAGTACTTC; cdr3_aa: CASSLDWRGASYEQYF
j_call: TRBJ1-6; clone_size: many; v_call: TRBV7-2; d_call: NA; cdr3_nt: TGTGCCAGCAGCTCCGATACGTGGGGGGACTATAATTCACCCCTCCACTTT; cdr3_aa: CASSSDTWGDYNSPLHF
j_call: TRBJ2-5; clone_size: many; v_call: TRBV7-2; d_call: TRBD2; cdr3_nt: TGTGCCAGCAGCTCCGGGGCTAGCGGGAGTGGAGAGACCCAGTACTTC; cdr3_aa: CASSSGASGSGETQYF
j_call: TRBJ2-5; clone_size: few; v_call: TRBV7-9; d_call: NA; cdr3_nt: TGTGCCAGCAGCTCACCACCCTCGGGGATGGGAGAGACCCAGTACTTC; cdr3_aa: CASSSPPSGMGETQYF
j_call: TRBJ2-7; clone_size: many; v_call: TRBV7-9; d_call: TRBD2; cdr3_nt: TGTGCCAGCAGCTCCCGAGCGGGAGGGACCTACGAGCAGTACTTC; cdr3_aa: CASSSRAGGTYEQYF
j_call: TRBJ1-5; clone_size: NA; v_call: TRBV10-3; d_call: NA; cdr3_nt: TGTGCCAAAGTAGACAGGAAGACCAACTTTAGCAATCAGCCCCAGCATTTT; cdr3_aa: CAKVDRKTNFSNQPQHF
j_call: TRBJ1-3; clone_size: once; v_call: TRBV7-8; d_call: NA; cdr3_nt: TGTGCCAGCAGCTTAGGTGTCAGGGGAGACACCATATATTTT; cdr3_aa: CASSLGVRGDTIYF
j_call: TRBJ2-6; clone_size: NA; v_call: TRBV5-1; d_call: NA; cdr3_nt: TGCGCCAGCAGCTTGGACTACTCTGGGGCCAACGTCCTGACTTTC; cdr3_aa: CASSLDYSGANVLTF
j_call: TRBJ2-5; clone_size: many; v_call: TRBV5-8; d_call: TRBD1; cdr3_nt: TGTGCCAGCAGCCGGACAGGCCGACGAGAGACCCAGTACTTC; cdr3_aa: CASSRTGRRETQYF
j_call: TRBJ1-2; clone_size: NA; v_call: TRBV10-3; d_call: NA; cdr3_nt: TGTGCCATCAGTGCTAGAGTGGGCCCCGTGGACGGCTACACCTTC; cdr3_aa: CAISARVGPVDGYTF
j_call: TRBJ1-4; clone_size: NA; v_call: TRBV29-1; d_call: TRBD1; cdr3_nt: TGCAGCGTTGTGACAGGGCCAGCCGGCGGTGAAAAACTGTTTTTT; cdr3_aa: CSVVTGPAGGEKLFF
j_call: TRBJ1-1; clone_size: once; v_call: TRBV29-1; d_call: NA; cdr3_nt: TGCAGCAGTGAACGCCGGTCCACTGAAGCTTTCTTT; cdr3_aa: CSSERRSTEAFF
j_call: TRBJ1-6; clone_size: NA; v_call: TRBV25-1; d_call: TRBD1; cdr3_nt: TGTGCCAGCAGCCTGACAGGGGCAGGCGATTCACCCCTCCACTTT; cdr3_aa: CASSLTGAGDSPLHF
j_call: TRBJ1-5; clone_size: NA; v_call: TRBV15; d_call: NA; cdr3_nt: TGTGCCACCAGCAGTTCTAGGGGACGGGCTAGCAATCAGCCCCAGCATTTT; cdr3_aa: CATSSSRGRASNQPQHF
j_call: TRBJ2-5; clone_size: many; v_call: TRBV11-2; d_call: NA; cdr3_nt: TGTGCCAGCAGCTCAGGGGCGGAGGAGACCCAGTACTTC; cdr3_aa: CASSSGAEETQYF
j_call: TRBJ1-6; clone_size: many; v_call: TRBV25-1; d_call: NA; cdr3_nt: TGTGCCAGCAGTGAATCCCCCCTATCTTCACCCCTCCACTTT; cdr3_aa: CASSESPLSSPLHF
j_call: TRBJ2-5; clone_size: many; v_call: TRBV7-8; d_call: NA; cdr3_nt: TGTGCCAGCAGCTTAGTGGGGGCTGTGAGAGAGACCCAGTACTTC; cdr3_aa: CASSLVGAVRETQYF
j_call: TRBJ1-1; clone_size: many; v_call: TRBV5-1; d_call: NA; cdr3_nt: TGCGCCAGCAGCTTGGACCCTGGACGAGGAGCTTTCTTT; cdr3_aa: CASSLDPGRGAFF
j_call: TRBJ1-2; clone_size: NA; v_call: TRBV19; d_call: TRBD1; cdr3_nt: TGTGCCAGTAGTATAGTAGGACAGGATCGATATGGCTACACCTTC; cdr3_aa: CASSIVGQDRYGYTF
j_call: TRBJ1-2; clone_size: few; v_call: TRBV3-2; d_call: NA; cdr3_nt: TGTGCCAGCAGCCAAGAGCGAACAGGCGCCAACTATGGCTACACCTTC; cdr3_aa: CASSQERTGANYGYTF
j_call: TRBJ2-7; clone_size: NA; v_call: TRBV20-1; d_call: TRBD1; cdr3_nt: TGCAGTGCTGGGGACAGGGGAAAGGGGTCCTACGAGCAGTACTTC; cdr3_aa: CSAGDRGKGSYEQYF
j_call: TRBJ1-1; clone_size: NA; v_call: TRBV11-3; d_call: NA; cdr3_nt: TGTGCCAGCAGCTTAAAAAGGGGGAACACTGAAGCTTTCTTT; cdr3_aa: CASSLKRGNTEAFF
j_call: TRBJ2-7; clone_size: few; v_call: TRBV4-1; d_call: NA; cdr3_nt: TGCGCCAGCAGCCAAGGGGGTAAGCAGTACTTC; cdr3_aa: CASSQGGKQYF
j_call: TRBJ1-6; clone_size: NA; v_call: TRBV12-3/TRBV12-4; d_call: NA; cdr3_nt: TGTGCCAGCCGCCCGTCGTCAGGGAATTCACCCCTCCACTTT; cdr3_aa: CASRPSSGNSPLHF
j_call: TRBJ2-5; clone_size: once; v_call: TRBV5-1; d_call: TRBD1; cdr3_nt: TGCGCCAGCAGCTGGGGTACGACAGGGCAAGAGACCCAGTACTTC; cdr3_aa: CASSWGTTGQETQYF
j_call: TRBJ1-4; clone_size: NA; v_call: TRBV9; d_call: TRBD1; cdr3_nt: TGTGCCAGCAGCTCCCCGGGACAGGGTGACGAAAAACTGTTTTTT; cdr3_aa: CASSSPGQGDEKLFF
j_call: TRBJ1-6; clone_size: many; v_call: TRBV2; d_call: NA; cdr3_nt: TGTGCCAGCAGTGCACAGGGCCCCCTCCACTTT; cdr3_aa: CASSAQGPLHF